Following are 19 T cell receptor beta chains from one sample sequenced in a study of blood T cell repertoires in COVID-19. Sequencing was performed with immunoSEQ multiplex PCR; in TCRdb, only in-frame clones are kept and a portion is missing. The sample has about 140,000 clones, over 80% seen once. Sequencing used peripheral blood. Source of these receptors: a woman of 80 years or more with acute or convalescent COVID-19.

The chain joins TRBV6-5 to TRBJ1-3; D may be TRBD1 (6 bases). The CDR3 length is 15 residues. Germline CDR1 reads MNHEY; CDR2 reads SVGAGI. With 10 bases removed from V and 1 base from J, the gap between germline ends came to 17 bases. Here the CDR3 reads CATRSLQGSGNTIYF. For the CDR3, the DNA is TGTGCCACCAGAAGCCTCCAGGGGTCTGGAAACACCATATATTTT.

The rearrangement uses TRBV18 and TRBJ2-1; TRBD2 matches at 8 bases. The length of the CDR3 is 16 residues. The V segment lost 0 bases and the J segment 5 bases; nucleotides outside the gene matches: 6. From germline, CDR1 is KGHSH and CDR2 LQKENI. Here the CDR3 reads CASSPPGGGTNNEQFF. The CDR3 bases are TGTGCCAGCTCACCACCGGGCGGGGGGACCAACAATGAGCAGTTCTTC.

This chain connects TRBV7-2 to TRBJ2-5, with 9 bases aligning to TRBD2. Germline V gives CDR1 SGHTA, CDR2 FQGNSA. V shed 1 base, J shed 7 bases, and the junction held 7 bases outside the gene matches. The CDR3 spans 15 residues. CDR3 residues: CASSLGLAGVATQYF. The CDR3 DNA sequence: TGTGCCAGCAGCTTAGGCTTAGCGGGGGTGGCGACCCAGTACTTC. The whole variable domain, remainder taken from reference TRBV7-2 and TRBJ2-5, is GAGVSQSPSNKVTEKGKDVELRCDPISGHTALYWYRQSLGQGLEFLIYFQGNSAPDKSGLPSDRFSAERTGGSVSTLTIQRTQQEDSAVYLCASSLGLAGVATQYFGPGTRLLVL.

This clone was seen just once. The chain uses TRBV2 and TRBJ1-5; 7 bases are a match to TRBD1. The CDR3 length is 15 residues. The ends lost 6 bases at V and 0 bases at J; junction bases unmatched: 5. The V gene's germline CDR1 is SNHLY and CDR2 FYNNEI. CDR3 in amino acids: CASRRTGDSNQPQHF. The CDR3 DNA follows: TGTGCCAGCAGAAGGACAGGAGATAGCAATCAGCCCCAGCATTTT.

At least ten counts were recorded for this clone. This chain's CDR3 is CASSHPREAPNYGYTF. DNA of the CDR3: TGCGCCAGCAGCCACCCTCGGGAGGCCCCGAACTATGGCTACACCTTC. The J gene is TRBJ1-2, the V gene TRBV4-1; D call uncertain. CDR3 size: 16 residues. Looked up from germline, CDR1 is MGHRA and CDR2 is YSYEKL. Trimming removed 3 bases at V and 2 bases at J, with 16 bases between.

V usage is TRBV3-1 (or the pseudogene TRBV3-2) and J usage is TRBJ1-2, with TRBD1 matching 9 bases. The CDR3 totals 13 residues. Germline lookup yields CDR1 LGHDT and CDR2 YNNKEL (reference sequence). J lost 4 bases, V lost 4 bases, and 1 base had no gene match. The CDR3 reads CASSPTGGYGYTF. The CDR3 DNA is TGTGCCAGCAGCCCGACAGGGGGCTATGGCTACACCTTC.

This chain uses TRBV5-4 with TRBJ2-2; the match to TRBD2 covers 11 bases. In germline, CDR1 is SGHNT, CDR2 YYREEE (reference sequence). This CDR3 has 17 amino acids. Losses at the gene ends were 9 bases for V and 1 base for J; bases not matched to a gene: 11. The CDR3, as DNA: TGTGCCACCCGGGGGGCTAGCGGGGGGATGAACACCGGGGAGCTGTTTTTT. Its protein is CATRGASGGMNTGELFF. Variable domain in full (rest from reference TRBV5-4 and TRBJ2-2): ETGVTQSPTHLIKTRGQQVTLRCSSQSGHNTVSWYQQALGQGPQFIFQYYREEENGRGNFPPRFSGLQFPNYSSELNVNALELDDSALYLCATRGASGGMNTGELFFGEGSRLTVL.

CDR3 DNA sequence: TGCGCCAGCAGCTCTGGACTAGCGGAAAACCAAGAGACCCAGTACTTC. It yields the protein CASSSGLAENQETQYF. The V gene is TRBV5-1, the J gene TRBJ2-5; the match to TRBD2 covers 10 bases. The CDR3 is 16 amino acids. V gave up 3 bases and J gave up 0 bases; unmatched junction bases: 5. In germline, CDR1 is SGHRS, CDR2 YFSETQ.

The chain couples TRBV9 to TRBJ2-3; TRBD2 matches at 9 bases. Trimming removed 1 base from V and 6 bases from J; junction bases left unmatched: 6. There are 15 residues in the CDR3. The germline gives CDR1 SGDLS, CDR2 YYNGEE. The CDR3 DNA reads as TGTGCCAGCAGCGTATTTGGCGGGGGGGCGGATACGCAGTATTTT. Translation gives CASSVFGGGADTQYF.

The chain links TRBV2 to TRBJ1-1, with D uncertain. The CDR3 is 15 amino acids. Trimming pared 2 bases from V and 1 base from J, leaving 11 bases between. Germline CDR1 SNHLY, CDR2 FYNNEI. CDR3 residues: CASSEWLGPNTEAFF. CDR3 bases: TGTGCCAGCAGTGAATGGCTAGGTCCGAACACTGAAGCTTTCTTT. Variable domain in full (rest from reference TRBV2 and TRBJ1-1): EPEVTQTPSHQVTQMGQEVILRCVPISNHLYFYWYRQILGQKVEFLVSFYNNEISEKSEIFDDQFSVERPDGSNFTLKIRSTKLEDSAMYFCASSEWLGPNTEAFFGQGTRLTVV.

In its sample, this clone was seen a few times. This chain links TRBV3-1 (or the pseudogene TRBV3-2) with TRBJ1-2; D is perhaps TRBD1 (5 bases). Germline CDR1 and CDR2: LGHDT and YNNKEL (reference sequence). This CDR3 has 13 residues. V gave up 2 bases and J gave up 6 bases, with 10 bases separating them. CDR3 coding DNA: TGTGCCAGCAGCCAACGGGGGAGGAATGGCTACACCTTC. It yields the protein CASSQRGRNGYTF.

This clone occurred once. The rearrangement links TRBV5-1 to TRBJ1-2; maybe TRBD1 (6 bases). CDR1 SGHRS and CDR2 YFSETQ come from the germline V gene. V lost 0 bases and J lost 5, with 14 bases in between. CDR3 length equals 15 residues. The CDR3 region is CASSLAGQTRYGYTF. The CDR3, as DNA: TGCGCCAGCAGCTTGGCGGGACAAACCCGTTATGGCTACACCTTC.

The chain uses TRBV5-1 and TRBJ1-1, with D tentatively TRBD1 (6 bases). From germline, CDR1 is SGHRS and CDR2 YFSETQ. The CDR3 contains 15 residues. The V and J ends lost 2 bases and 0 bases respectively, with 11 bases between them. CDR3 sequence reads: CASSFIQGMNTEAFF. The CDR3 DNA reads as TGCGCCAGCAGCTTTATACAGGGCATGAACACTGAAGCTTTCTTT.

The J gene is TRBJ2-7, the V gene TRBV6-5, with a possible D match to TRBD2 (5 bases). This CDR3 is built from 15 residues. Germline CDR1 reads MNHEY; CDR2 reads SVGAGI. V lost 6 bases and J lost 0, with 15 bases in between. The DNA for the CDR3 is TGTGCCAGCAGGGACCCGGGGTATCACTCCTACGAGCAGTACTTC. Amino acid sequence: CASRDPGYHSYEQYF.

V gene TRBV19 combines with J gene TRBJ1-2; possible D gene TRBD1, 6 bases. V lost 3 bases, J lost 8 bases, and 19 bases lay in between. The V gene's germline CDR1 is LNHDA and CDR2 SQIVND (reference sequence). The CDR3 runs to 15 residues. The CDR3 sequence: CASSISLNRESGYTF. The CDR3 nucleotides read TGTGCCAGTAGTATCTCCCTAAACAGGGAGTCCGGCTACACCTTC. The complete variable domain, with remaining parts taken from reference TRBV19 and TRBJ1-2, reads DGGITQSPKYLFRKEGQNVTLSCEQNLNHDAMYWYRQDPGQGLRLIYYSQIVNDFQKGDIAEGYSVSREKKESFPLTVTSAQKNPTAFYLCASSISLNRESGYTFGSGTRLTVV.

The rearrangement uses TRBV3-1 (or the pseudogene TRBV3-2) and TRBJ1-3, with 7 bases identical to TRBD1. With V trimmed by 4 bases and J by 4 bases, 13 bases remained unmatched. This CDR3 has 17 residues. Germline V gene data show CDR1 as LGHDT and CDR2 as YNNKEL (reference sequence). CDR3 protein: CASSPIRRRGAGNTIYF. The CDR3 bases are TGTGCCAGCAGCCCCATAAGACGCAGGGGGGCAGGAAACACCATATATTTT.

The genes are TRBV6-5 and TRBJ1-1; 8 positions match TRBD1. Germline lookup yields CDR1 MNHEY and CDR2 SVGAGI. This CDR3 contains 13 residues. V shed 6 bases, J shed 7 bases, and the junction held 7 bases outside the gene matches. The CDR3 reads CASSPADRVEAFF. In DNA form, the CDR3 reads TGTGCCAGCAGCCCCGCGGACAGGGTTGAAGCTTTCTTT.

The chain carries TRBV12-5 and TRBJ2-4; 10 positions match TRBD1. Unmatched junction bases numbered 4, after V lost 1 base and J lost 7 bases. The length of the CDR3 is 15 residues. Germline V lookup: CDR1 LGHNT, CDR2 FRNRAP. The chain's CDR3 is CASGLGGQGFNIQYF. In DNA, the CDR3 is TGTGCTAGTGGTTTGGGGGGACAGGGGTTCAACATTCAGTACTTC. Full variable domain (outside the CDR3, taken from reference TRBV12-5 and TRBJ2-4): DARVTQTPRHKVTEMGQEVTMRCQPILGHNTVFWYRQTMMQGLELLAYFRNRAPLDDSGMPKDRFSAEMPDATLATLKIQPSEPRDSAVYFCASGLGGQGFNIQYFGAGTRLSVL.

The chain combines TRBV5-1 with TRBJ1-1; 11 bases match TRBD1. The CDR3 sequence is 17 residues long. Unmatched junction bases numbered 10, after V lost 3 bases and J lost 3 bases. Germline V gene lookup returns CDR1 SGHRS and CDR2 YFSETQ. CDR3 loop: CASSSYPPGQGDTEAFF. DNA of the CDR3: TGCGCCAGCAGCTCCTACCCTCCGGGACAGGGGGACACTGAAGCTTTCTTT.